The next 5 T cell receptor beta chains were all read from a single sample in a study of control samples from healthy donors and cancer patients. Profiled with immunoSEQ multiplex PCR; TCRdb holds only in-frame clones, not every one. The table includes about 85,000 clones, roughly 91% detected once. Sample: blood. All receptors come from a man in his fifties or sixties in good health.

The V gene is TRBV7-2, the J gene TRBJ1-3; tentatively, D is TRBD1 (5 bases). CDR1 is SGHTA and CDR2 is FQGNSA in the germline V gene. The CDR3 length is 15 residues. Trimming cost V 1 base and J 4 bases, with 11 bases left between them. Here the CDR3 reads CASSLVSGFGNTIYF. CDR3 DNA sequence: TGTGCCAGCAGCTTAGTGTCAGGGTTCGGAAACACCATATATTTT.

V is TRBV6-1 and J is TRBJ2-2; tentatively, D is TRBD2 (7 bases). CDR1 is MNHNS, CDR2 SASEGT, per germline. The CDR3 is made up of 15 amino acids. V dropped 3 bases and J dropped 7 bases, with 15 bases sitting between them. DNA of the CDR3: TGTGCCAGCAGTGAGGGAGGGGGGCCGATCGGGGAGCTGTTTTTT. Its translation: CASSEGGGPIGELFF.

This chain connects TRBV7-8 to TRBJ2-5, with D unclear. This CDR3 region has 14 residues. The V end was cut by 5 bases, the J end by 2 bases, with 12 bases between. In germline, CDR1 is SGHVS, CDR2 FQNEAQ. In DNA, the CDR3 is TGTGCCAGCAGCCAAAGCGCGAGGCAAGAGACCCAGTACTTC. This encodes CASSQSARQETQYF.

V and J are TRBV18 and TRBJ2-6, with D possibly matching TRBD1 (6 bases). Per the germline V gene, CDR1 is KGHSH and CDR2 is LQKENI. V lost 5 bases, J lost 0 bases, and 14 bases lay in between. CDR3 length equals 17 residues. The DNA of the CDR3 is TGTGCCAGCTCAGCCGACAGGAGCTACTCTGGGGCCAACGTCCTGACTTTC. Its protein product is CASSADRSYSGANVLTF.

The DNA for the CDR3 is TGTGCCTGGAGTGTACCCGGGCCAAACACTGAAGCTTTCTTT. Translated: CAWSVPGPNTEAFF. The V and J genes are TRBV30 and TRBJ1-1; D gene ambiguous. The CDR3 loop spans 14 amino acids. Between the trimmed V and J ends, which lost 0 bases and 2 bases, there was a span of 10 bases. Germline CDR1 GTSNPN, CDR2 SVGIG (reference sequence).